This TCR beta chain was profiled in a study of blood T cell repertoires in COVID-19. Looking at the study overall: In each case, the material was cDNA or gDNA derived from T cells, B-cell-depleted T cells, or PBMCs.

Per the authors' pipeline: How many nucleated cells were present was estimated from reference gene primer amplification. The method was immunoSEQ multiplex PCR; TCRdb's version includes in-frame clones alone and lacks a portion of them. The V and J calls and clone size are taken from that table; D and trimming were inferred from the DNA. The repertoire holds roughly 230,000 clones, with about four fifths as singletons. Germline V gene data show CDR1 as LNHDA and CDR2 as SQIVND (reference sequence). Trimming at V came to 6 bases and at J to 7 bases, leaving 4 bases not matched to a gene. This CDR3 has 14 residues. As concerns this clone: This CDR3 is also generated by other DNA sequences in the sample.

Sequenced input: peripheral blood. V and J are TRBV19 and TRBJ1-6; 9 bases are shared with TRBD1. The sequence was obtained from an elderly woman with acute or convalescent COVID-19. CDR3 DNA sequence: TGTGCCAGTAGCCCGGGACAGGGAAATTCACCCCTCCACTTT. Protein product: CASSPGQGNSPLHF. Variable domain in full (rest from reference TRBV19 and TRBJ1-6): DGGITQSPKYLFRKEGQNVTLSCEQNLNHDAMYWYRQDPGQGLRLIYYSQIVNDFQKGDIAEGYSVSREKKESFPLTVTSAQKNPTAFYLCASSPGQGNSPLHFGNGTRLTVT.